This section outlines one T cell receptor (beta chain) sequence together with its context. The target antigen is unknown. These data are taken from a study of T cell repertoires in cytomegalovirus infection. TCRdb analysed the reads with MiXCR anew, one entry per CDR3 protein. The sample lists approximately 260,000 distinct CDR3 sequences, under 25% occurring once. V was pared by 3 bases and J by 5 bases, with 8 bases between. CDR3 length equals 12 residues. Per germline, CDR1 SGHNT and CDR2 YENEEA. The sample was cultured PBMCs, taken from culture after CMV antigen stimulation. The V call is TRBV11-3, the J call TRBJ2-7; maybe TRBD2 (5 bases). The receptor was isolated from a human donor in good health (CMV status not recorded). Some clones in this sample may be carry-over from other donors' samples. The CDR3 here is CASSLDGNEQYV. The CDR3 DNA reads TGTGCCAGCAGCTTGGACGGGAACGAGCAGTACGTC.